What follows is one T cell receptor beta chain and its context. The sample originates from a study of blood T cell repertoires in COVID-19. Study in general: PBMCs, B-cell-depleted T cells, or T cells provided the cDNA or gDNA that made up the material.

Germline V lookup: CDR1 SQVTM, CDR2 ANQGSEA. V lost 8 bases and J 2 bases, leaving 10 bases between the germline ends. This CDR3 region has 11 residues. The assay was immunoSEQ multiplex PCR, and TCRdb's table has in-frame clones only and misses some. The sample contains about 210,000 clones, roughly nine tenths of which appear only once. The chain links TRBV29-1 to TRBJ2-7, with D possibly TRBD1 on 6 matching bases. This sequence was found in a woman between 65 and 79 years old with acute or convalescent COVID-19. Sequenced material: peripheral blood. The CDR3 reads CSCTGTYEQYF. CDR3 in DNA: TGCAGCTGTACAGGGACCTACGAGCAGTACTTC.